Listed below are T cell receptor beta chains from one sample, sequenced in a study of CXCR3-negative and CXCR3-positive naive CD8 T cells. After re-calling the 5' RACE reads, TCRdb lists one entry per CDR3 protein, DNA absent. The sample totals over 100,000 distinct CDR3 sequences. Sequencing input: naive CXCR3+ CD8+ T cells from blood. The receptors come from a human donor in good health. Some clones in this sample may be carry-over from other donors' samples. The CDR3 runs from the conserved cysteine through the conserved F or W. Each record gives: V gene, J gene, CDR3 protein.

TRBV6-5,TRBJ1-1,CASSSMDSYTEAFF
TRBV7-6,TRBJ1-4,CASSLKPPSWTDGDEKLFF
TRBV6-4,TRBJ2-2,CASSSGQGNTGELFF
TRBV7-9,TRBJ2-1,CASSLRVIEQFF
TRBV7-6,TRBJ1-1,CASSPTQGRGNTEAFF
TRBV6-6,TRBJ1-5,CASSRIQGSNQPQHF
TRBV12-3/TRBV12-4,TRBJ2-7,CASSPIYRGPLYEQYF
TRBV7-8,TRBJ2-7,CASSLDPERETTYEQYF
TRBV3-1,TRBJ2-1,CASSQFSYNEQFF
TRBV7-6,TRBJ2-2,CASSQGTGRPDTGELFF
TRBV12-3/TRBV12-4,TRBJ2-1,CASSPGPNEQFF
TRBV5-5,TRBJ2-7,CASSLSHPYEQYF
TRBV20-1,TRBJ1-1,CSARLGGEVTEAFF
TRBV13,TRBJ1-6,CASSLTTSADSPLHF
TRBV12-3/TRBV12-4,TRBJ2-7,CASSLRGKAYEQYF
TRBV29-1,TRBJ1-2,CSVVNLPYGYTF
TRBV25-1,TRBJ2-1,CASSSVEGPAEQFF
TRBV2,TRBJ2-1,CASSEAEGTHNEQFF
TRBV5-4,TRBJ2-1,CASTYRGSYEQFF